These 24 T cell receptor beta chains were sequenced from one sample in a study of blood T cell repertoires in COVID-19 (dated by TCRdb to about 2020). To prepare the library, the immunoSEQ multiplex PCR assay was applied. TCRdb's version of the immuneACCESS table is confined to in-frame rearrangements and falls short of the full clone set. An unresolved V gene accounts for under half of the shortfall where checked; the remainder is of unknown origin. The table for this sample lists 250,000 to 350,000 clones; nearly 90% of them were counted only once. Around 0.9% of the sample comes from the top ten. The sample taken for sequencing was PBMCs or T cells enriched from blood (not recorded which). Source of these receptors: a woman under 40 who had recovered from COVID-19.

This chain connects TRBV5-1 to TRBJ2-1; 11 positions agree with TRBD2. Germline loops: CDR1 SGHRS, CDR2 YFSETQ. Trimming at V came to 4 bases and at J to 4 bases, leaving 4 bases not matched to a gene. The CDR3 is 15 residues long. The chain's CDR3 is CASSPLAGVYNEQFF. CDR3 bases: TGCGCCAGCAGCCCACTAGCGGGGGTGTACAATGAGCAGTTCTTC.

This clone was seen just once. The rearrangement joins TRBV9 to TRBJ1-2; 8 bases line up with TRBD1. Germline V gene sequence: CDR1 SGDLS, CDR2 YYNGEE. The ends lost 0 bases at V and 6 bases at J; junction bases unmatched: 4. The CDR3 has 14 residues. CDR3 nucleotides: TGTGCCAGCAGCGTAGGGACAGGGTCCGATGGCTACACCTTC. This gives the protein CASSVGTGSDGYTF.

The chain couples TRBV15 to TRBJ2-2, with TRBD1 matching over 7 bases. Looked up from germline, CDR1 is LNHNV and CDR2 is YYDKDF (reference sequence). Trimming at V came to 6 bases and at J to 8 bases, leaving 9 bases not matched to a gene. The CDR3 runs 14 residues. CDR3: CATRPTGDKGELFF. The CDR3 nucleotides are TGTGCCACCAGGCCAACAGGGGATAAGGGGGAGCTGTTTTTT. Filled out from reference TRBV15 and TRBJ2-2, the complete variable domain reads DAMVIQNPRYQVTQFGKPVTLSCSQTLNHNVMYWYQQKSSQAPKLLFHYYDKDFNNEADTPDNFQSRRPNTSFCFLDIRSPGLGDTAMYLCATRPTGDKGELFFGEGSRLTVL.

The chain is built from TRBV28 and TRBJ2-7, with no clear D. This CDR3 has 13 amino acids. V shed 5 bases and J shed 2 bases, with 10 bases lying between them. The germline V gene encodes CDR1 MDHEN and CDR2 SYDVKM. This chain's CDR3 is CASSGSTPYEQYF. CDR3 nucleotides: TGTGCCAGCAGTGGGTCGACACCCTACGAGCAGTACTTC.

In this sample, this clone turned up once. This chain joins TRBV3-1 (or the pseudogene TRBV3-2) and TRBJ2-2; tentative D call: TRBD2 (6 bases). The germline gives CDR1 LGHDT, CDR2 YNNKEL (reference sequence). There are 14 residues in the CDR3. Between the trimmed V and J ends, which lost 2 bases and 4 bases, there was a span of 8 bases. The CDR3 region has the DNA TGTGCCAGCAGCCAACCGGGAGCCACCGGGGAGCTGTTTTTT. Encoded protein: CASSQPGATGELFF.

V gene TRBV14 combines with J gene TRBJ2-1; 8 nucleotides agree with TRBD1. CDR1 is SGHDN and CDR2 is FVKESK in the germline V gene. The CDR3 totals 17 residues. After removal of 0 bases from V and 1 base from J, the junction contained 5 bases not matched to a gene. The CDR3 region has the DNA TGTGCCAGCAGCCAAGAATCCGGACAGGGTTCCTACAATGAGCAGTTCTTC. This translates into CASSQESGQGSYNEQFF.

CDR3 nucleotides: TGTGCCAGCAGCGCCTCGGGGGGCTACACCTTC. As protein: CASSASGGYTF. The chain employs TRBV7-9 and TRBJ1-2; D is uncertain. CDR1 and CDR2 (germline): SEHNR, FQNEAQ (reference sequence). V was shortened by 5 bases and J by 8 bases, with 9 bases between the two germline ends. The CDR3 totals 11 residues.

This chain links TRBV27 with TRBJ1-6; 7 bases line up with TRBD1. With 6 bases clipped from V and 4 bases from J, the junction kept 6 bases outside the gene matches. Germline lookup yields CDR1 MNHEY and CDR2 SMNVEV (reference sequence). The length of the CDR3 is 15 residues. The CDR3 nucleotides are TGTGCCAGCAGGGTAACAGGGGATTATAATTCACCCCTCCACTTT. Translating gives CASRVTGDYNSPLHF.

The chain has TRBV2 and TRBJ2-1; D is perhaps TRBD1 (5 bases). Germline V gene data show CDR1 as SNHLY and CDR2 as FYNNEI. CDR3 length: 15 residues. Trimming pared 6 bases from V and 5 bases from J, leaving 17 bases between. CDR3 amino acids: CASSPSGNRNNEQFF. The CDR3 DNA sequence: TGTGCCAGCAGCCCGTCAGGGAACAGGAACAATGAGCAGTTCTTC.

The gene calls are TRBV12-3 or TRBV12-4 and TRBJ1-1, with D maybe TRBD1 (6 bases). The ends were cut back, 5 bases at V and 4 bases at J, with 8 bases in the middle. This CDR3 spans 12 amino acids. DNA for the CDR3: TGTGCCAGCAGTAAGACAGGCACTGAAGCTTTCTTT. Residues: CASSKTGTEAFF.

V and J are TRBV2 and TRBJ2-3; a possible D gene is TRBD1 (5 bases). Trimming left V 7 bases short and J 0 bases short, with 23 bases between. The CDR3 length is 18 residues. Germline V CDR1 and CDR2: SNHLY, FYNNEI. In DNA form, the CDR3 reads TGTGCCAGCACCGATCTCGCCATCAGGGTGCCTAGCACAGATACGCAGTATTTT. Amino acid sequence: CASTDLAIRVPSTDTQYF.

The chain recombines TRBV3-1 (or the pseudogene TRBV3-2) with TRBJ1-3; D is unclear. This CDR3 contains 16 residues. Germline V gene data show CDR1 as LGHDT and CDR2 as YNNKEL (reference sequence). The ends were cut back, 1 base at V and 0 bases at J, with 10 bases in the middle. CDR3 protein: CASSQAPAGSGNTIYF. As DNA, the CDR3 is TGTGCCAGCAGCCAAGCCCCGGCGGGCTCTGGAAACACCATATATTTT.

This chain joins TRBV6-5 and TRBJ1-1; D is possibly TRBD1 (5 bases). Germline CDR1 MNHEY, CDR2 SVGAGI. This CDR3 contains 14 residues. V was pared by 0 bases and J by 1 base, with 6 bases between. CDR3 protein: CASSYSGGNTEAFF. CDR3 nucleotide sequence: TGTGCCAGCAGTTACTCCGGGGGGAACACTGAAGCTTTCTTT.

The V gene is TRBV7-6, the J gene TRBJ2-7; D is unresolved. The CDR3 spans 16 residues. Trimming pared 1 base from V and 2 bases from J, leaving 15 bases between. Germline CDR1 and CDR2: SGHVS and FNYEAQ. CDR3 in DNA: TGTGCCAGCAGCTTAGTGCGTCAAGTTTTGACCTACGAGCAGTACTTC. Translating it yields CASSLVRQVLTYEQYF.

The gene calls are TRBV16 and TRBJ2-7; no reliable D call. CDR1 is KGHSY and CDR2 is FQNENV in the germline V gene. The V and J ends lost 0 bases and 0 bases respectively, with 12 bases between them. The CDR3 totals 16 residues. This chain's CDR3 is CASSQSPPWSSYEQYF. The CDR3 nucleotides are TGTGCCAGCAGCCAATCGCCCCCCTGGAGCTCCTACGAGCAGTACTTC. The full variable domain, its missing parts supplied by reference TRBV16 and TRBJ2-7, is GEEVAQTPKHLVRGEGQKAKLYCAPIKGHSYVFWYQQVLKNEFKFLISFQNENVFDETGMPKERFSAKCLPNSPCSLEIQATKLEDSAVYFCASSQSPPWSSYEQYFGPGTRLTVT.

J is TRBJ2-1 and V is TRBV29-1; 7 nucleotides match TRBD2. The germline gives CDR1 SQVTM, CDR2 ANQGSEA. The CDR3 length is 18 residues. Losses at the gene ends were 3 bases for V and 0 bases for J; bases not matched to a gene: 14. CDR3: CSVEASGYPHSSYNEQFF. CDR3 in DNA: TGCAGCGTTGAGGCTAGCGGCTACCCCCACTCCTCCTACAATGAGCAGTTCTTC.

The rearrangement joins TRBV5-1 to TRBJ1-1; perhaps TRBD1 as D (5 bases). CDR1 is SGHRS, CDR2 YFSETQ, per germline. This CDR3 spans 14 amino acids. The V end lost 0 bases, the J end lost 3 bases, and 9 bases lay between the germline ends. In DNA form, the CDR3 reads TGCGCCAGCAGCTTGGTCGTAGGGGACACTGAAGCTTTCTTT. Protein: CASSLVVGDTEAFF. Full variable domain (remainder filled in from reference TRBV5-1 and TRBJ1-1): KAGVTQTPRYLIKTRGQQVTLSCSPISGHRSVSWYQQTPGQGLQFLFEYFSETQRNKGNFPGRFSGRQFSNSRSEMNVSTLELGDSALYLCASSLVVGDTEAFFGQGTRLTVV.

The chain recombines TRBV18 with TRBJ1-1, with D possibly being TRBD1 (5 bases). V dropped 2 bases and J dropped 2 bases, with 9 bases sitting between them. This CDR3 contains 14 residues. From germline, CDR1 is KGHSH and CDR2 LQKENI. The CDR3 sequence is CASSPVTGNTEAFF. In DNA, the CDR3 is TGTGCCAGCTCACCAGTCACAGGAAACACTGAAGCTTTCTTT.

The chain links TRBV19 to TRBJ1-1, with TRBD1 matching over 11 bases. Germline assignment: CDR1 LNHDA and CDR2 SQIVND (reference sequence). This CDR3 region has 16 residues. The V gene end was trimmed by 4 bases and the J gene end by 3 bases; junction bases not matched to a gene: 7. CDR3 DNA: TGTGCCAGTAGTAGTGGACAGGGGGCGGATTACACTGAAGCTTTCTTT. Its protein product is CASSSGQGADYTEAFF.

The chain carries TRBV28 and TRBJ1-5; a weak D match, TRBD1 (6 bases). V was trimmed by 8 bases and J by 6 bases, leaving 11 bases between them. The CDR3 has 12 residues. Germline V CDR1 and CDR2: MDHEN, SYDVKM. CDR3 region: CASGTISQPQHF. CDR3 sequence (DNA): TGTGCCAGCGGGACAATAAGTCAGCCCCAGCATTTT.

The gene calls are TRBV6-1 and TRBJ1-6, with unresolved D. The CDR3 has 18 amino acids. Trimming took 2 bases from V and 0 from J, leaving 14 bases between them. Germline CDR1 reads MNHNS; CDR2 reads SASEGT. DNA for the CDR3: TGTGCCAGCAGTGAATACCGTCGAGGGAGCTCCTATAATTCACCCCTCCACTTT. Encoded protein: CASSEYRRGSSYNSPLHF.

This chain joins TRBV18 and TRBJ1-1; 7 nucleotides align to TRBD1. J gave up 2 bases and V 3 bases, and 9 bases lay outside the gene matches. CDR3 size: 16 residues. Germline CDR1 reads KGHSH; CDR2 reads LQKENI. The CDR3, as DNA: TGTGCCAGCTCACCTCTACCAGGACAGGTAAACACTGAAGCTTTCTTT. This gives the protein CASSPLPGQVNTEAFF.

This chain links TRBV7-3 with TRBJ2-1; the match to TRBD2 covers 9 bases. Germline values: CDR1 SGHTA, CDR2 FQGTGA. V was clipped by 2 bases and J by 8 bases; unmatched bases: 7. The CDR3 spans 15 residues. The CDR3 loop reads CASSLAGGPTDEQFF. The CDR3 bases are TGTGCCAGCAGCTTAGCGGGAGGGCCTACCGATGAGCAGTTCTTC. Looking up the rest from reference TRBV7-3 and TRBJ2-1 gives the full variable domain: GAGVSQTPSNKVTEKGKYVELRCDPISGHTALYWYRQSLGQGPEFLIYFQGTGAADDSGLPNDRFFAVRPEGSVSTLKIQRTERGDSAVYLCASSLAGGPTDEQFFGPGTRLTVL.

The J gene is TRBJ2-3, the V gene TRBV5-1; 10 nucleotides align to TRBD2. The ends lost 4 bases at V and 3 bases at J; junction bases unmatched: 2. CDR1 is SGHRS and CDR2 is YFSETQ in the germline V gene. The CDR3 runs 14 residues. The CDR3 DNA reads TGCGCCAGCAGCCTAGCGGGGGAGACAGATACGCAGTATTTT. Its protein product is CASSLAGETDTQYF.